The T cell receptor (beta chain) described here comes from a study of patients and donors after allogeneic stem cell transplantation. Germline V gives CDR1 MNHEY, CDR2 SVGEGT. The CDR3 is made up of 14 amino acids. V was pared by 5 bases and J by 3 bases, with 4 bases of the junction left unmatched. TCRdb recomputed calls from the RT-PCR reads with MiXCR, one row per CDR3 protein. The data show hundreds of thousands of distinct CDR3 sequences, with 16% seen just once and less than 8.5% held by the top ten. This clonotype has just a few counts. The receptor was derived from a human donor who was either an allogeneic HSCT recipient or a stem cell or donor lymphocyte infusion donor (not recorded which). It is not recorded whose cells these are; they may come from a transplant donor. What was sequenced was blood, either unsorted or a sorted T cell fraction (not recorded which). V is TRBV6-2 or TRBV6-3 and J is TRBJ1-5; 7 bases fit TRBD1. The CDR3 loop reads CASSGTAPNQPQHF. The CDR3 region has the DNA TGTGCCAGCAGTGGGACAGCGCCCAATCAGCCCCAGCATTTT.